One sample yielded the 24 T cell receptor beta chains listed below, sequenced in a study of early T cells in non-severe SARS-CoV-2 infection (dated by TCRdb to about 2021). Library preparation employed 5' RACE. The instrument given in TCRdb is NextSeq 500. The raw public data were reprocessed by TCRdb itself: fastp quality trimming at Q25, MiXCR clonotype calling, in-frame beta chains only. Under each unique CDR3 protein, matching rows form one entry showing the most common genes and DNA. The sample table shows around 70,000 distinct CDR3 sequences, and roughly 10% are seen once. The ten biggest clones cover about 16% of the sample. The sample consisted of whole blood, taken at baseline. These receptors were collected from an adult who was a healthcare worker with PCR-confirmed SARS-CoV-2 infection or an uninfected control (not recorded which).

The V call is TRBV12-3 or TRBV12-4, the J call TRBJ2-3; 12 bases are shared with TRBD2. With 6 bases clipped from V and 3 bases from J, the junction kept 4 bases outside the gene matches. The CDR3 contains 15 residues. The CDR3 reads CASRGLAGWTDTQYF. Written as DNA, the CDR3 is TGTGCCAGCAGGGGACTAGCGGGCTGGACAGATACGCAGTATTTT.

This clonotype qualifies as medium-sized (0.01 to 0.1%). The rearrangement uses TRBV5-4 and TRBJ2-7, with a possible D match to TRBD2 (6 bases). Germline values: CDR1 SGHNT, CDR2 YYREEE (reference sequence). V lost 9 bases and J 6 bases, leaving 28 bases between the germline ends. This CDR3 contains 16 residues. The CDR3 region has the DNA TGTGCCATTCGCTCGTTGGGGACTCCCGGGGACTGCGAGCAGTACTTC. It encodes CAIRSLGTPGDCEQYF.

This clonotype has a count of ten or more. The genes are TRBV5-5 and TRBJ2-7; tentative D call: TRBD2 (6 bases). Looked up from germline, CDR1 is SGHKS and CDR2 is YYEKEE (reference sequence). Trimming stripped 1 base from V and 3 bases from J, with 17 bases between. The length of the CDR3 is 16 residues. The CDR3 DNA follows: TGTGCCAGCAGCTTGCGGGGGATTGGCTCCCGCTACGAGCAGTACTTC. The encoded protein is CASSLRGIGSRYEQYF.

The V call is TRBV20-1, the J call TRBJ2-4; D ambiguous. Trimming stripped 3 bases from V and 0 bases from J, with 6 bases between. This CDR3 has 13 amino acids. The germline V gene has CDR1 DFQATT and CDR2 SNEGSKA (reference sequence). The CDR3 is CSARLIAKNIQYF. The CDR3 coding sequence is TGCAGTGCTAGGCTGATAGCCAAAAACATTCAGTACTTC.

This clonotype occurred a few times. The chain is built from TRBV7-6 and TRBJ1-1; a possible D gene is TRBD1 (5 bases). The CDR3 extends over 12 amino acids. The V gene lost 1 base and the J gene lost 7 bases, with 7 bases spanning the gap. Germline V gene data show CDR1 as SGHVS and CDR2 as FNYEAQ. The chain's CDR3 is CASSLGGSEAFF. CDR3 in DNA: TGTGCCAGCAGCTTAGGGGGGAGTGAAGCTTTCTTT.

The gene calls are TRBV7-2 and TRBJ2-7; 14 bases map to TRBD2. This CDR3 has 15 residues. The germline V gene encodes CDR1 SGHTA and CDR2 FQGNSA. V was pared by 5 bases and J by 5 bases, with 5 bases of the junction left unmatched. CDR3 sequence reads: CASSTGLAGADEQYF. CDR3 in DNA: TGTGCCAGCAGCACGGGACTAGCGGGAGCGGACGAGCAGTACTTC. Full variable domain (remainder filled in from reference TRBV7-2 and TRBJ2-7): GAGVSQSPSNKVTEKGKDVELRCDPISGHTALYWYRQSLGQGLEFLIYFQGNSAPDKSGLPSDRFSAERTGGSVSTLTIQRTQQEDSAVYLCASSTGLAGADEQYFGPGTRLTVT.

This clonotype was counted at least ten times. The chain is built from TRBV6-4 and TRBJ1-1, with D maybe TRBD1 (5 bases). This CDR3 is built from 13 residues. V was cut by 5 bases and J by 1 base, with 8 bases left in between. The V gene's germline CDR1 is MRHNA and CDR2 SNTAGT. CDR3 protein: CASSLTGNTEAFF. CDR3 sequence (DNA): TGTGCCAGCAGTCTCACAGGGAACACTGAAGCTTTCTTT.

The table lists this clonotype with a count of one. One base away lies a much larger clone, so this may be a sequencing read error. The chain carries TRBV29-1 and TRBJ2-5; 10 nucleotides line up with TRBD2. The CDR3 totals 15 residues. Germline V gene sequence: CDR1 SQVTM, CDR2 ANQGSEA. Here the CDR3 DNA reads TGCAGCGTTGGAGGCCTAGCGGGAGTAGGAGAGACCCGGTACTTC. The encoded protein is CSVGGLAGVGETRYF. Variable domain in full (rest from reference TRBV29-1 and TRBJ2-5): SAVISQKPSRDICQRGTSLTIQCQVDSQVTMMFWYRQQPGQSLTLIATANQGSEATYESGFVIDKFPISRPNLTFSTLTVSNMSPEDSSIYLCSVGGLAGVGETRYFGPGTRLLVL.

This clonotype has a count of ten or more. The chain is built from TRBV4-3 and TRBJ2-1; D uncertain. Trimming shortened V by 0 bases and J by 8 bases, and 11 bases separated the two germline ends. The CDR3 is 14 amino acids. Per germline, CDR1 LGHNA and CDR2 YSLEER. The CDR3 DNA reads as TGCGCCAGCAGCCAAGAATTGGGGATTGATGAGCAGTTCTTC. It codes for CASSQELGIDEQFF.

The CDR3 DNA is TGCAGCGTTGCCGGGACAGAATATAGTGGGAACTATGGCTACACCTTC. Translated, it gives CSVAGTEYSGNYGYTF. V is TRBV29-1 and J is TRBJ1-2; TRBD1 agrees at 7 bases. Germline V lookup: CDR1 SQVTM, CDR2 ANQGSEA. The junction had 13 bases not matched to a gene; V was cut back by 4 bases and J by 2 bases. The CDR3 contains 16 residues. The entire variable domain, with the rest obtained from reference TRBV29-1 and TRBJ1-2, is as follows: SAVISQKPSRDICQRGTSLTIQCQVDSQVTMMFWYRQQPGQSLTLIATANQGSEATYESGFVIDKFPISRPNLTFSTLTVSNMSPEDSSIYLCSVAGTEYSGNYGYTFGSGTRLTVV.

This clonotype was found a few times. This sequence joins TRBV20-1 and TRBJ1-6; tentatively, D is TRBD1 (5 bases). The germline V gene encodes CDR1 DFQATT and CDR2 SNEGSKA (reference sequence). V dropped 8 bases and J dropped 3 bases, with 14 bases sitting between them. The CDR3 totals 14 residues. CDR3 residues: CSTPGGGYNSPLHF. The CDR3 coding sequence is TGCAGTACCCCAGGTGGGGGCTATAATTCACCCCTCCACTTT.

The sample holds many counts of this clonotype. The J gene is TRBJ2-3, the V gene TRBV7-2, with D unclear. The CDR3 has 11 residues. CDR1 is SGHTA, CDR2 FQGNSA, per germline. Trimming took off 3 bases at V and 2 bases at J, with 0 bases between the two ends. The CDR3 spells CASSFTDTQYF. The DNA of the CDR3 is TGTGCCAGCAGCTTCACAGATACGCAGTATTTT. The full variable domain, rest sourced from reference TRBV7-2 and TRBJ2-3, is GAGVSQSPSNKVTEKGKDVELRCDPISGHTALYWYRQSLGQGLEFLIYFQGNSAPDKSGLPSDRFSAERTGGSVSTLTIQRTQQEDSAVYLCASSFTDTQYFGPGTRLTVL.

The sample holds a few counts of this clonotype. V gene TRBV7-2 combines with J gene TRBJ2-3; TRBD2 matches at 10 bases. J was trimmed by 6 bases and V by 3 bases; bases with no gene match: 12. This CDR3 region has 17 residues. The germline CDR1 and CDR2 sequences are SGHTA and FQGNSA. Here the CDR3 reads CASSFGDSGRPGDTQYF. CDR3 in DNA: TGTGCCAGCAGCTTCGGGGATAGCGGGAGGCCCGGGGATACGCAGTATTTT.

The chain carries TRBV28 and TRBJ2-7, with a weak D call TRBD2 (5 bases). Germline V lookup: CDR1 MDHEN, CDR2 SYDVKM. V lost 5 bases to trimming and J lost 3 bases, with 20 bases between them. CDR3 size: 16 residues. CDR3 region: CASSPPVASLVYEQYF. The CDR3 DNA follows: TGTGCCAGCAGTCCACCAGTAGCTAGCCTTGTCTACGAGCAGTACTTC.

This clonotype appeared a few times. The genes are TRBV7-9 and TRBJ2-3; a possible D gene is TRBD2 (6 bases). The CDR3 is made up of 18 amino acids. Germline loops: CDR1 SEHNR, CDR2 FQNEAQ (reference sequence). V lost 6 bases to trimming and J lost 4 bases, with 26 bases between them. CDR3 amino acids: CASSGGSTEIGFSDTQYF. The CDR3 DNA reads TGTGCCAGCAGTGGAGGGTCAACAGAGATTGGTTTCTCAGATACGCAGTATTTT. Complete variable domain (other parts from reference TRBV7-9 and TRBJ2-3): DTGVSQNPRHKITKRGQNVTFRCDPISEHNRLYWYRQTLGQGPEFLTYFQNEAQLEKSRLLSDRFSAERPKGSFSTLEIQRTEQGDSAMYLCASSGGSTEIGFSDTQYFGPGTRLTVL.

The V call is TRBV6-1, the J call TRBJ1-1, with D possibly matching TRBD1 (5 bases). V was trimmed by 4 bases and J by 6 bases, leaving 12 bases between them. Germline CDR1 reads MNHNS; CDR2 reads SASEGT. The CDR3 length is 13 residues. In DNA form, the CDR3 reads TGTGCCAGCAGTGTTCAGGGACGGGCTGAAGCTTTCTTT. This encodes CASSVQGRAEAFF.

This clonotype has a handful of counts. V and J are TRBV29-1 and TRBJ1-3, with no clear D. Trimming cost V 7 bases and J 0 bases, with 10 bases left between them. CDR1 SQVTM and CDR2 ANQGSEA come from the germline V gene. This CDR3 contains 13 residues. The CDR3 loop reads CSAGLSSGNTIYF. Here the CDR3 DNA reads TGCAGCGCCGGACTGAGCTCTGGAAACACCATATATTTT.

The chain is built from TRBV7-2 and TRBJ2-1, with D perhaps matching TRBD1 (6 bases). The V end lost 6 bases, the J end lost 0 bases, and 9 bases lay between the germline ends. The CDR3 runs 14 residues. Germline CDR1 reads SGHTA; CDR2 reads FQGNSA. The CDR3 nucleotides are TGTGCCAGCAGGGACAGCAGCTCCTACAATGAGCAGTTCTTC. Protein: CASRDSSSYNEQFF.

This clonotype was found many times. CDR3 nucleotide sequence: TGTGCCACCAGTGACTCCCGGACAGTTAGCAATCAGCCCCAGCATTTT. This gives the protein CATSDSRTVSNQPQHF. This chain links TRBV24-1 with TRBJ1-5, with D possibly being TRBD1 (6 bases). Germline loops: CDR1 KGHDR, CDR2 SFDVKD. Trimming pared 4 bases from V and 0 bases from J, leaving 12 bases between. The CDR3 sequence is 16 residues long.

In this sample, this clonotype turned up a few times. The V call is TRBV28, the J call TRBJ2-5; perhaps TRBD1 as D (5 bases). The germline gives CDR1 MDHEN, CDR2 SYDVKM. The CDR3 has 13 residues. V shed 6 bases and J shed 2 bases, with 10 bases lying between them. CDR3 sequence: CASRPTVQETQYF. The DNA of the CDR3 is TGTGCCAGCAGGCCGACAGTTCAAGAGACCCAGTACTTC.

J is TRBJ2-2 and V is TRBV7-3; D remains unclear. With 2 bases removed from V and 1 base from J, the gap between germline ends came to 5 bases. Germline CDR1 and CDR2: SGHTA and FQGTGA. The CDR3 runs 14 residues. CDR3 coding DNA: TGTGCCAGCAGCTTAGAGAGGAACACCGGGGAGCTGTTTTTT. This encodes CASSLERNTGELFF. Full variable domain (remainder filled in from reference TRBV7-3 and TRBJ2-2): GAGVSQTPSNKVTEKGKYVELRCDPISGHTALYWYRQSLGQGPEFLIYFQGTGAADDSGLPNDRFFAVRPEGSVSTLKIQRTERGDSAVYLCASSLERNTGELFFGEGSRLTVL.

This clonotype was recorded at least ten times. The rearrangement joins TRBV28 to TRBJ1-1, with D unresolved. Germline values: CDR1 MDHEN, CDR2 SYDVKM. The CDR3 consists of 12 residues. The V end was cut by 3 bases, the J end by 5 bases, with 7 bases between. CDR3 residues: CASSFTWTEAFF. The CDR3 nucleotides are TGTGCCAGCAGTTTTACGTGGACTGAAGCTTTCTTT.

This clonotype was seen only a few times. The chain joins TRBV28 to TRBJ2-1; 7 positions agree with TRBD2. Germline-derived CDR1 and CDR2 are MDHEN and SYDVKM. Trimming at V came to 3 bases and at J to 3 bases, leaving 8 bases not matched to a gene. The CDR3 contains 16 residues. In DNA, the CDR3 is TGTGCCAGCAGTTTTTCTCTAGCGGATTTCTACAATGAGCAGTTCTTC. Amino acid sequence: CASSFSLADFYNEQFF.

In this sample, this clonotype turned up a few times. The rearrangement joins TRBV28 to TRBJ2-1; 10 bases are a match to TRBD2. The CDR3 length is 15 residues. Germline lookup yields CDR1 MDHEN and CDR2 SYDVKM. J was trimmed by 9 bases and V by 6 bases; bases with no gene match: 11. CDR3 nucleotide sequence: TGTGCCAGCAGGCGAGCAGCGGGAGGGCCATCTGAGCAGTTCTTC. As protein: CASRRAAGGPSEQFF.